The 15 T cell receptor beta chains given below trace back to one sample, sequenced in a study of graft-versus-host responses after intestinal transplantation (dated by TCRdb to 2020 to 2022). No antigen has been assigned to these receptors. The meaning of the sample's time point label: cells obtained before transplantation from donor or recipient. The library was prepared using the immunoSEQ multiplex PCR assay. The table comes from immuneACCESS by way of TCRdb, which keeps in-frame sequences with V and J called. Part of the clones is missing from these tables; in studies checked, under half for an unresolved V gene and the rest for unknown reasons. This sample holds some 90,000 clones; about four fifths were observed only once. The ten largest make up approximately 0.88% of the sample. This sample comprised unstimulated CD4+ T cells sorted from spleen or lymph node cells, obtained before intestinal transplant. The receptors stem from a human donor who received an intestinal transplant.

V and J are TRBV5-1 and TRBJ2-5; D unclear. From germline, CDR1 is SGHRS and CDR2 YFSETQ. V was shortened by 4 bases and J by 2 bases, with 9 bases between the two germline ends. There are 13 residues in the CDR3. CDR3 nucleotides: TGCGCCAGCAGCATGACACCTCAAGAGACCCAGTACTTC. Its protein is CASSMTPQETQYF.

The chain uses TRBV10-3 and TRBJ2-2, with 7 nucleotides matching TRBD1. There are 18 residues in the CDR3. Trimming cost V 5 bases and J 0 bases; bases outside gene matches: 12. Germline lookup yields CDR1 ENHRY and CDR2 SYGVKD. The CDR3 DNA is TGTGCCATCAGTTCTAGGAGAGGGGGCCACGCGAACACCGGGGAGCTGTTTTTT. It specifies CAISSRRGGHANTGELFF.

The J gene is TRBJ2-7, the V gene TRBV18; D is perhaps TRBD2 (5 bases). V lost 0 bases and J lost 6, with 12 bases in between. CDR3 length: 14 amino acids. The germline CDR1 and CDR2 sequences are KGHSH and LQKENI. The CDR3 sequence is CASSPPKGVGEQYF. CDR3 nucleotides: TGTGCCAGCTCACCACCGAAGGGAGTGGGCGAGCAGTACTTC.

The chain employs TRBV6-5 and TRBJ2-1; 9 bases agree with TRBD1. CDR1 MNHEY and CDR2 SVGAGI come from the germline V gene. CDR3 size: 13 residues. The trim removed 5 bases at V and 7 bases at J, leaving 3 bases unmatched. The CDR3 bases are TGTGCCAGCAGTCAGACAGGGGGGAATGAGCAGTTCTTC. Its protein product is CASSQTGGNEQFF.

V is TRBV5-6 and J is TRBJ2-3; 9 bases agree with TRBD2. CDR1 is SGHDT and CDR2 is YYEEEE in the germline V gene. This CDR3 contains 17 residues. V was pared by 4 bases and J by 3 bases, with 12 bases of the junction left unmatched. The CDR3 region is CASSERGAGVVTDTQYF. DNA for the CDR3: TGTGCCAGCAGCGAGCGGGGGGCGGGAGTGGTAACAGATACGCAGTATTTT.

V gene TRBV10-3 combines with J gene TRBJ2-2; D may be TRBD1 (6 bases). Trimming removed 0 bases from V and 1 base from J, with 6 bases in between. The CDR3 has 15 amino acids. Looked up from germline, CDR1 is ENHRY and CDR2 is SYGVKD. In nucleotides, the CDR3 is TGTGCCATCAGTGAGTCCAGGGGGAACACCGGGGAGCTGTTTTTT. Its protein is CAISESRGNTGELFF.

CDR3 in amino acids: CASSPGQGGYEQYF. The CDR3 DNA is TGCGCCAGCAGCCCTGGACAGGGCGGATACGAGCAGTACTTC. V usage is TRBV5-1 and J usage is TRBJ2-7; TRBD1 aligns across 8 bases. The CDR3 contains 14 residues. Trimming at V came to 4 bases and at J to 4 bases, leaving 7 bases not matched to a gene. CDR1 is SGHRS, CDR2 YFSETQ, per germline.

This clone was seen a single time. V usage is TRBV5-1 and J usage is TRBJ2-1; D is uncertain. CDR1 is SGHRS, CDR2 YFSETQ, per germline. The CDR3 is made up of 13 amino acids. V lost 1 base, J lost 4 bases, and 6 bases lay in between. CDR3 DNA sequence: TGCGCCAGCAGCTTGACAAATTACAATGAGCAGTTCTTC. It specifies CASSLTNYNEQFF.

This rearrangement joins TRBV19 to TRBJ1-5; 7 positions agree with TRBD1. Germline loops: CDR1 LNHDA, CDR2 SQIVND (reference sequence). The CDR3 has 14 amino acids. J lost 6 bases, V lost 7 bases, and 9 bases had no gene match. The CDR3 loop is CASIPGGRSQPQHF. The CDR3 nucleotides read TGTGCCAGTATCCCAGGGGGAAGGTCTCAGCCCCAGCATTTT.

The genes are TRBV18 and TRBJ2-1, with D unclear. V lost 2 bases, J lost 8 bases, and 13 bases lay in between. This CDR3 region has 14 residues. Germline CDR1 is KGHSH and CDR2 is LQKENI. The CDR3 sequence is CASSPTAGAHEQFF. The CDR3 region has the DNA TGTGCCAGCTCACCAACTGCCGGAGCTCATGAGCAGTTCTTC.

The rearrangement joins TRBV2 to TRBJ1-6; no clear D gene. V lost 4 bases and J lost 5, with 9 bases in between. The germline gives CDR1 SNHLY, CDR2 FYNNEI. The CDR3 has 14 residues. CDR3 residues: CASSVVGDNSPLHF. DNA for the CDR3: TGTGCCAGCAGTGTGGTCGGGGATAATTCACCCCTCCACTTT.

The chain has TRBV18 and TRBJ1-4; TRBD1 matches 7 bases. CDR3 length equals 14 residues. Germline trimming cut 4 bases from V and 8 bases from J; bases unmatched to any gene: 7. Germline V lookup: CDR1 KGHSH, CDR2 LQKENI. CDR3 protein: CASSRQGDSEKLFF. The CDR3, as DNA: TGTGCCAGCTCACGACAGGGCGATTCGGAAAAACTGTTTTTT.

This clone has just a few counts. This chain connects TRBV2 to TRBJ1-1; 7 bases match TRBD1. The CDR3 sequence is 13 residues long. Germline V lookup: CDR1 SNHLY, CDR2 FYNNEI. V shed 11 bases and J 4 bases; nucleotides not matched to a gene: 10. In nucleotides, the CDR3 is TGTGCCGGCGGACAGGAGGTGGGCACTGAAGCTTTCTTT. This codes for CAGGQEVGTEAFF.

The rearrangement joins TRBV28 to TRBJ1-5; 7 bases map to TRBD1. With V trimmed by 9 bases and J by 4 bases, 33 bases remained unmatched. The germline gives CDR1 MDHEN, CDR2 SYDVKM. The CDR3 loop spans 22 amino acids. The CDR3 here is CASGGVVLGRGRRQGLNQPQHF. The CDR3 DNA follows: TGTGCCAGTGGGGGGGTGGTGCTCGGGAGGGGCAGAAGACAGGGATTGAATCAGCCCCAGCATTTT. The variable domain in full, with the rest retrieved from reference TRBV28 and TRBJ1-5, is DVKVTQSSRYLVKRTGEKVFLECVQDMDHENMFWYRQDPGLGLRLIYFSYDVKMKEKGDIPEGYSVSREKKERFSLILESASTNQTSMYLCASGGVVLGRGRRQGLNQPQHFGDGTRLSIL.

The rearrangement joins TRBV28 to TRBJ2-5, with D maybe TRBD1 (6 bases). Trimming removed 6 bases from V and 5 bases from J, with 16 bases in between. The germline CDR1 and CDR2 sequences are MDHEN and SYDVKM. The CDR3 consists of 14 residues. The CDR3 DNA is TGTGCCAGCAGCCTGGACAGTCCTAGGGAGACCCAGTACTTC. It encodes CASSLDSPRETQYF.